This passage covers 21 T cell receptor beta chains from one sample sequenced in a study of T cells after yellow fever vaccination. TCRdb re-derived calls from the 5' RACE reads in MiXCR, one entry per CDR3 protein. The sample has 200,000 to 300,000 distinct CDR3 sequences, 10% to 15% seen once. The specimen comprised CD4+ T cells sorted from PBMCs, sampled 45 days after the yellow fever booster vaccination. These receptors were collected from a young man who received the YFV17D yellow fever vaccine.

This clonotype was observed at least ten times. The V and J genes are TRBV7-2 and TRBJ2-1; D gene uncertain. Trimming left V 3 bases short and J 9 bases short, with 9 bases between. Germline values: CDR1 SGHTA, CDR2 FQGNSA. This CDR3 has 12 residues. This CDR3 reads CASSLPPAEQFF. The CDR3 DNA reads TGTGCCAGCAGCTTGCCTCCCGCTGAGCAGTTCTTC.

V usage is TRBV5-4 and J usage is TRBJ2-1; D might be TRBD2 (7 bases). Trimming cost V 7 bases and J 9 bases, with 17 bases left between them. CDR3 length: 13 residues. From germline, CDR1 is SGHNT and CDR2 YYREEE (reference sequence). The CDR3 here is CASSTWGGSEQFF. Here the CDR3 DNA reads TGTGCCAGCTCGACGTGGGGGGGCTCTGAGCAGTTCTTC.

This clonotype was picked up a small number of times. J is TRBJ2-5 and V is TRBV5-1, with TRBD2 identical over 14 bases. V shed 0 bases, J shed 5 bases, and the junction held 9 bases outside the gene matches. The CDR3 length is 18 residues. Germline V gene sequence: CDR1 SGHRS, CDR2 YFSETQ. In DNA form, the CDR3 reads TGCGCCAGCAGCTTGGGACTAGCGGGAGGGCCGGGCGATGAGACCCAGTACTTC. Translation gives CASSLGLAGGPGDETQYF.

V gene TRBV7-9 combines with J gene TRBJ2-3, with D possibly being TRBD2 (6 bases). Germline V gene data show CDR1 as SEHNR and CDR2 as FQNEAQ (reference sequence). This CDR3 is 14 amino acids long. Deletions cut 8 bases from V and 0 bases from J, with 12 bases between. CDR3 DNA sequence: TGTGCCAGCGTCCTTAGCGGTAGCACAGATACGCAGTATTTT. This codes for CASVLSGSTDTQYF.

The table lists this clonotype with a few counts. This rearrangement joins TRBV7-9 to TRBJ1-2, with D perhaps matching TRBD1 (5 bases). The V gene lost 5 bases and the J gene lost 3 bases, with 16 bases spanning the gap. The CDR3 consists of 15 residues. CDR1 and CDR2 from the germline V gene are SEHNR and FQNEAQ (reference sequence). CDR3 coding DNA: TGTGCCAGCAGCCCAGAGGATCCAGGGTACTATGGCTACACCTTC. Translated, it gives CASSPEDPGYYGYTF.

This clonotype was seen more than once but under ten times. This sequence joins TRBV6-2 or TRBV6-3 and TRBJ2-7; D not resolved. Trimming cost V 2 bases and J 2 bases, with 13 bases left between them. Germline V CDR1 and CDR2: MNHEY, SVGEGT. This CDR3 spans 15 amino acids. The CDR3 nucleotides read TGTGCCAGCAGTTACGAATTAGCAGTTCCCTACGAGCAGTACTTC. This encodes CASSYELAVPYEQYF.

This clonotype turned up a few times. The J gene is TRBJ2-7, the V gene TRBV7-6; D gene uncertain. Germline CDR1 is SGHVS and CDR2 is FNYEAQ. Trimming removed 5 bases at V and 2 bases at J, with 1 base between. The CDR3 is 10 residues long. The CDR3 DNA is TGTGCCAGCAGCACCTACGAGCAGTACTTC. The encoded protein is CASSTYEQYF.

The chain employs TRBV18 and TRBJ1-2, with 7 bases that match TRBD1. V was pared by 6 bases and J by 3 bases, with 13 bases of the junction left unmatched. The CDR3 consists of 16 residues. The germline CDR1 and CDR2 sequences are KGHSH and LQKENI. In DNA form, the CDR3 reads TGTGCCAGCTCCCGCGGGACAGCCCCATCCGACTATGGCTACACCTTC. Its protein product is CASSRGTAPSDYGYTF.

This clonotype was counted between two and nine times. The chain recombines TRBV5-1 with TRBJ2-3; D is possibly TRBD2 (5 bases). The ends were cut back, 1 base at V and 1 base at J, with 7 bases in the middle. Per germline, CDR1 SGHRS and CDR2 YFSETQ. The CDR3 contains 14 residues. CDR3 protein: CASSLKGGTDTQYF. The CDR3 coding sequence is TGCGCCAGCAGCTTGAAGGGAGGCACAGATACGCAGTATTTT.

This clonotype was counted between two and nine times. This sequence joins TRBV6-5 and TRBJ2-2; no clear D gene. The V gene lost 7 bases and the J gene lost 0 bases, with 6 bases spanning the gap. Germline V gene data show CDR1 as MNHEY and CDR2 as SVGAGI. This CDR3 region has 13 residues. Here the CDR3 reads CASIQSNTGELFF. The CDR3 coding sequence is TGTGCCAGCATTCAGTCGAACACCGGGGAGCTGTTTTTT.

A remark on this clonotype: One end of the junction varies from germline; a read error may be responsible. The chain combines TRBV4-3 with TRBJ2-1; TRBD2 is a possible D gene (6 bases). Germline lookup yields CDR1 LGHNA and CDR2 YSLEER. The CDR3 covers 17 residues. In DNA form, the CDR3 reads TGCTCCAGCAGCCCTAGAGCCAACGGGAGAGCCTATGTTGAGCAGTTCTTC. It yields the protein CSSSPRANGRAYVEQFF.

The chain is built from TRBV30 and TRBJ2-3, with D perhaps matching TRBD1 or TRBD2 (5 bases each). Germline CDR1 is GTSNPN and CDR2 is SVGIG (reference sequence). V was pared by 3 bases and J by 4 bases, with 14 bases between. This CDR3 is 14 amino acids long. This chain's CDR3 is CAWRGLGRADTQYF. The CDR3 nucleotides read TGTGCCTGGAGGGGGTTGGGGCGGGCAGATACGCAGTATTTT.

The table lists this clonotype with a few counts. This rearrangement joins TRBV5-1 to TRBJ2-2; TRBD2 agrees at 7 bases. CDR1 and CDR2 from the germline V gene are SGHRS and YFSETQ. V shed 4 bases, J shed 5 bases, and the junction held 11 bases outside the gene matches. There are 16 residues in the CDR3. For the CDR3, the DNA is TGCGCCAGCAGCCCAGGCGGGACTACAGAGACCGGGGAGCTGTTTTTT. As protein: CASSPGGTTETGELFF.

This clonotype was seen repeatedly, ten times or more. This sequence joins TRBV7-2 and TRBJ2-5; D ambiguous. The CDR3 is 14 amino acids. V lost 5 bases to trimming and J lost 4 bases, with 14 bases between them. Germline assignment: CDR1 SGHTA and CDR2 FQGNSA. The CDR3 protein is CASSPPSLGETQYF. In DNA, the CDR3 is TGTGCCAGCAGCCCACCCTCTTTGGGAGAGACCCAGTACTTC. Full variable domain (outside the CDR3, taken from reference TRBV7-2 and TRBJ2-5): GAGVSQSPSNKVTEKGKDVELRCDPISGHTALYWYRQSLGQGLEFLIYFQGNSAPDKSGLPSDRFSAERTGGSVSTLTIQRTQQEDSAVYLCASSPPSLGETQYFGPGTRLLVL.

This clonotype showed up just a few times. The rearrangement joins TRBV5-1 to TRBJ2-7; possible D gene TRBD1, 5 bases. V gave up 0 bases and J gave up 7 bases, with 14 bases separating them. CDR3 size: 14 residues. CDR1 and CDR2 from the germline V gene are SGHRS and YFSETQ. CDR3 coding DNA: TGCGCCAGCAGCTTGGGGCAGGGTGGCGGTGAGCAGTACTTC. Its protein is CASSLGQGGGEQYF.

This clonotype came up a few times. CDR3 DNA sequence: TGTGCCAGCAGCCTAGCGGGAGGTTTATCTTGGGAGACCCAGTACTTC. Protein product: CASSLAGGLSWETQYF. The chain uses TRBV6-1 and TRBJ2-5; 11 nucleotides line up with TRBD2. CDR1 and CDR2 from the germline V gene are MNHNS and SASEGT. Trimming cost V 6 bases and J 5 bases; bases outside gene matches: 11. This CDR3 contains 16 residues.

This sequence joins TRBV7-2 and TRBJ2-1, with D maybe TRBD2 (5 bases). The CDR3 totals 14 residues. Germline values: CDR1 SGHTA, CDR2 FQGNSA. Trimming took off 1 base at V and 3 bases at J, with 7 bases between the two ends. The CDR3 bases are TGTGCCAGCAGCTTAGACGGGAACTACAATGAGCAGTTCTTC. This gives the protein CASSLDGNYNEQFF.

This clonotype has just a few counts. CDR3 nucleotide sequence: TGTGCCAGCAGCCCACGGGGACCACCGGGGACCGGGGAGCTGTTTTTT. Amino acids: CASSPRGPPGTGELFF. The V gene is TRBV7-8, the J gene TRBJ2-2; possibly TRBD1 or TRBD2 for D (5 bases each). This CDR3 comprises 16 residues. Trimming took off 5 bases at V and 5 bases at J, with 18 bases between the two ends. CDR1 is SGHVS, CDR2 FQNEAQ, per germline.

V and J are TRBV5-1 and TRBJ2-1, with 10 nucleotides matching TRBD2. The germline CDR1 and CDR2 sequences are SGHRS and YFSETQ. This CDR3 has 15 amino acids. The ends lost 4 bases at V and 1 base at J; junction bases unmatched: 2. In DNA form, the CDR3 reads TGCGCCAGCAGCCAGACTAGCGGGTCCTACAATGAGCAGTTCTTC. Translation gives CASSQTSGSYNEQFF.

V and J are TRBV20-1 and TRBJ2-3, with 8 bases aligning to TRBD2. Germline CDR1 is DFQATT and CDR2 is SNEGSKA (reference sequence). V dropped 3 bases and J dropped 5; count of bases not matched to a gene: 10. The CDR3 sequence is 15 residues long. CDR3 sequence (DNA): TGCAGTGCTAGTCTGCGGGAGGCTGATGTAGATACGCAGTATTTT. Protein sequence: CSASLREADVDTQYF.

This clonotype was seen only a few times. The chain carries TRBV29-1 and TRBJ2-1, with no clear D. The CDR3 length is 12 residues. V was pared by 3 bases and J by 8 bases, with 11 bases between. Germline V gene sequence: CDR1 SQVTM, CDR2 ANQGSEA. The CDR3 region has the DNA TGCAGCGTTGAGGGTAGCTCCGATGAGCAGTTCTTC. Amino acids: CSVEGSSDEQFF.